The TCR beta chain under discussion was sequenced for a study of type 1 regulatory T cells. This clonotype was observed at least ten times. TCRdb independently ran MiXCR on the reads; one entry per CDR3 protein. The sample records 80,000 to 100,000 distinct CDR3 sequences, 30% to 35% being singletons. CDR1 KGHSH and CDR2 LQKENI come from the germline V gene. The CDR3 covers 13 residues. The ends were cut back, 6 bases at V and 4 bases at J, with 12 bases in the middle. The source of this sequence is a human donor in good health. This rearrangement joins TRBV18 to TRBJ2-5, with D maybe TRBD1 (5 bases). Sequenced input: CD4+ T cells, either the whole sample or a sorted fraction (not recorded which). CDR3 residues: CASSLDRSETQYF. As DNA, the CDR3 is TGTGCCAGCTCCCTCGACAGATCAGAGACCCAGTACTTC. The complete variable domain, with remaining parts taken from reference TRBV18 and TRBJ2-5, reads NAGVMQNPRHLVRRRGQEARLRCSPMKGHSHVYWYRQLPEEGLKFMVYLQKENIIDESGMPKERFSAEFPKEGPSILRIQQVVRGDSAAYFCASSLDRSETQYFGPGTRLLVL.